The rows below give T cell receptor beta chains drawn from one sample of a study of cytomegalovirus exposure and HLA in healthy donors. Assay used: immunoSEQ multiplex PCR; TCRdb lists only in-frame clones, some missing. The sample lists under 200,000 clones; roughly 75% were seen once. The sequenced sample consisted of PBMCs. These TCRs come from a man aged 40-49 years in good health and CMV-seronegative. The CDR3 runs from the conserved cysteine through the conserved F or W. The D gene is left open where the match is weak. Clone sizes are given selectively: once, few, many, or a class where the clone is expanded.

CDR3nt,CDR3aa,v_gene,abundance,j_gene,d_gene
TGTGCCAGCAGCTCGGGACTAGCGGGGTTATCGACCCAGTACTTC,CASSSGLAGLSTQYF,TRBV7-7,NA,TRBJ2-5,TRBD2
TGTGCCAGCAGCCGTTCTAAGCACGCGAATGAGCAGTTCTTC,CASSRSKHANEQFF,TRBV5-4,NA,TRBJ2-1,NA
TGTGCCAGCAGTTTAAGCTCCTCCGGGGCCAACGTCCTGACTTTC,CASSLSSSGANVLTF,TRBV27,NA,TRBJ2-6,NA
TGTGCCAGCCGTACCCGGGGGGGGAACACTGAAGCTTTCTTT,CASRTRGGNTEAFF,TRBV7-2,NA,TRBJ1-1,NA
TGTGCCAGCAGTGCCTCCGGGCCGACAGGCACAGATACGCAGTATTTT,CASSASGPTGTDTQYF,TRBV6-1,NA,TRBJ2-3,NA
TGTGCCAGCAGCTTAGCCCCGAGCGGGAGTCGGGAGACCCAGTACTTC,CASSLAPSGSRETQYF,TRBV11-3,NA,TRBJ2-5,TRBD2
TGTGCCAGCAGTAACCACGGGGACACTGAAGCTTTCTTT,CASSNHGDTEAFF,TRBV27,NA,TRBJ1-1,NA
TGTGCCAGCACTAGGACAGTCAATCAGCCCCAGCATTTT,CASTRTVNQPQHF,TRBV2,NA,TRBJ1-5,NA
TGTGCCAGCAGCTTGTTTATCGGGACTAACACCGGGGAGCTGTTTTTT,CASSLFIGTNTGELFF,TRBV5-6,NA,TRBJ2-2,NA
TGCGCCAGCATCCAGTCTCTAGCGGGAGGGCCGAACGCTGGGGCCAACGTCCTGACTTTC,CASIQSLAGGPNAGANVLTF,TRBV23-1,NA,TRBJ2-6,TRBD2
TGTGCCAGCAGTTACTCCGGGGGAATAGCTGAAGCTTTCTTT,CASSYSGGIAEAFF,TRBV6-5,few,TRBJ1-1,NA
TGTGCCAGCAGCCAGAGAGGGCCAACTGGAAACACCATATATTTT,CASSQRGPTGNTIYF,TRBV11-2,NA,TRBJ1-3,NA
TGTGCCAGCAGTTCTCCGGGACAGGGTAATGGCTACACCTTC,CASSSPGQGNGYTF,TRBV6-6,NA,TRBJ1-2,TRBD1
TGCGCCAGCAGCAACAGGGGCGAAAACACCATATATTTT,CASSNRGENTIYF,TRBV5-1,NA,TRBJ1-3,TRBD1
TGTGCCTGGGAGACAGAACCCGGCGGCTACACCTTC,CAWETEPGGYTF,TRBV30,NA,TRBJ1-2,NA
TGTGCCAGCAGCTTCCCGCTAGCGGGAGCGTATGAGCAGTTCTTC,CASSFPLAGAYEQFF,TRBV5-4,NA,TRBJ2-1,TRBD2
TGTGCCACCAGCAGAGATCAACAGTGGAATGGCTACACCTTC,CATSRDQQWNGYTF,TRBV15,few,TRBJ1-2,NA
TGTGCCAGCAGTTACGCAGGGGGGAACCAGCCCCAGCATTTT,CASSYAGGNQPQHF,TRBV6-5,NA,TRBJ1-5,TRBD1
TGTGCCAGCAGTCCCCTTACAACTAATGAAAAACTGTTTTTT,CASSPLTTNEKLFF,TRBV27,NA,TRBJ1-4,NA
TGTGCCAGCCGACCGGGACAGTCCTACGAGCAGTACTTC,CASRPGQSYEQYF,TRBV6-1,NA,TRBJ2-7,TRBD1
TGTGCCACCTCCCCTGGGAGCGCTGAAGCTTTCTTT,CATSPGSAEAFF,TRBV11-2,NA,TRBJ1-1,NA
TGCAGCGCGAGCGGGAGCGCCCAAGAGACCCAGTACTTC,CSASGSAQETQYF,TRBV29-1,NA,TRBJ2-5,TRBD2
TGTGCCATCAGTGACAGAACAATGAACACTGAAGCTTTCTTT,CAISDRTMNTEAFF,TRBV10-3,NA,TRBJ1-1,NA
TGTGCCAGCAGCTTAGACGGGGGAGGCCCCTACGAGCAGTACTTC,CASSLDGGGPYEQYF,TRBV7-8,NA,TRBJ2-7,NA
TGTGCCAGCAGCTCAACAGGGGGCAACTATGGCTACACCTTC,CASSSTGGNYGYTF,TRBV5-5,NA,TRBJ1-2,TRBD1
TGTGCCAGCAGCCCCGGGACAGGGGGCCTAAATGAGCAGTTCTTC,CASSPGTGGLNEQFF,TRBV5-8,NA,TRBJ2-1,TRBD1
TGTGCCAGCAGCTTACAGGGGGGAAAAACTGAAGCTTTCTTT,CASSLQGGKTEAFF,TRBV7-9,NA,TRBJ1-1,TRBD1
TGCGCCAGCAGCCAAGATAGGGCGGGAGGGCCCGGAGAGACCCAGTACTTC,CASSQDRAGGPGETQYF,TRBV4-3,few,TRBJ2-5,TRBD2
TGTGCCAGCCAGGACAGCTTATATGGCTACACCTTC,CASQDSLYGYTF,TRBV10-3,NA,TRBJ1-2,NA
TGTGCCAGTAGACCGGGACAGGGAAGGGGCTACACCTTC,CASRPGQGRGYTF,TRBV19,NA,TRBJ1-2,TRBD1
TGTGCCAGTAGTATTTGGGGACAGCTAAACACTGAAGCTTTCTTT,CASSIWGQLNTEAFF,TRBV19,few,TRBJ1-1,TRBD1
TGCGCCAGCAGCCCACCAGGACTAGCGGGAGGGCCGGGCACCGGGGAGCTGTTTTTT,CASSPPGLAGGPGTGELFF,TRBV5-1,NA,TRBJ2-2,TRBD2
TGTGCCAGCACCCCTCAGGGGGGACTAGTGGGGAATGAGCAGTTCTTC,CASTPQGGLVGNEQFF,TRBV27,NA,TRBJ2-1,NA
TGTGCCAGCAGCTCGGGTGGGGGGGGATTGGGAACTGAAGCTTTCTTT,CASSSGGGGLGTEAFF,TRBV7-2,once,TRBJ1-1,NA
TGCGCCAGCAGCTTGGATCCAGGGGGAGTGGGCAATCAGCCCCAGCATTTT,CASSLDPGGVGNQPQHF,TRBV5-1,NA,TRBJ1-5,TRBD1
TGTGCCAGCAGTGAGAGGGACAGGCCTTTTGAGACCCAGTACTTC,CASSERDRPFETQYF,TRBV25-1,NA,TRBJ2-5,TRBD1
TGTGCCAGCAGTTACGGAGGCCGGCCCCCAGATACGCAGTATTTT,CASSYGGRPPDTQYF,TRBV6-6,few,TRBJ2-3,NA
TGTGCCAGCAGCTCCGAGGGGGGGCCTGGGGGCTACACCTTC,CASSSEGGPGGYTF,TRBV5-5,NA,TRBJ1-2,NA
TGTGCCAGCAATGAAGGCGATCAGCCCCAGCATTTT,CASNEGDQPQHF,TRBV2,NA,TRBJ1-5,NA
TGTGCCAGTAGCACCCGGGGGGGGCTAGCTATCTACAATGAGCAGTTCTTC,CASSTRGGLAIYNEQFF,TRBV19,NA,TRBJ2-1,TRBD2
TGTGCCAGCAGTTACTCGGACAGGGCCAACACTGAAGCTTTCTTT,CASSYSDRANTEAFF,TRBV6-6,NA,TRBJ1-1,TRBD1
TGCGCCAGCAGCAACCCGGACAGAAATTACACTGAAGCTTTCTTT,CASSNPDRNYTEAFF,TRBV4-3,NA,TRBJ1-1,NA
TGTGCCAGCAGCAAAACGGGTCCCCCAGTGGGCACTGAAGCTTTCTTT,CASSKTGPPVGTEAFF,TRBV11-3,NA,TRBJ1-1,NA
TGCGCCAGCAGCGTGGACAGGCCGCAGGAGCAGTTCTTC,CASSVDRPQEQFF,TRBV5-1,NA,TRBJ2-1,TRBD1
TGTGCCAGCAGCTTAGTGGGACAGGGGGGTGAAAAACTGTTTTTT,CASSLVGQGGEKLFF,TRBV7-9,NA,TRBJ1-4,TRBD1
TGTGCCTGGAGTGTACGCGGGACTAGCGGATACAATGAGCAGTTCTTC,CAWSVRGTSGYNEQFF,TRBV30,NA,TRBJ2-1,TRBD2
TGTGCCAGCAGCCGAGAATTAGCGGGAGGGCCAAACACAGATACGCAGTATTTT,CASSRELAGGPNTDTQYF,TRBV7-8,NA,TRBJ2-3,TRBD2
TGTGCCAGCAGTTTTAGGTGGCGGGACTCAGATACGCAGTATTTT,CASSFRWRDSDTQYF,TRBV7-2,NA,TRBJ2-3,NA
TGTGCCAGTGTGACAGGGGCTATGAACACTGAAGCTTTCTTT,CASVTGAMNTEAFF,TRBV19,NA,TRBJ1-1,TRBD1
TGCGCCAGCAGCCAAGATCAGTCCGCGGCCGAAGGCTATGGCTACACCTTC,CASSQDQSAAEGYGYTF,TRBV4-1,NA,TRBJ1-2,NA
TGTGCCAGCAGACGACCGACGGAGATTCCAGATACGCAGTATTTT,CASRRPTEIPDTQYF,TRBV27,NA,TRBJ2-3,NA
TGTGCCAGCAGCCCGAACGGGCCAGGGCGATTTCAGTTCTTC,CASSPNGPGRFQFF,TRBV5-4,NA,TRBJ2-1,NA